The 25 T cell receptor beta chains below all came from one sample that was sequenced in a study of blood T cell repertoires in COVID-19. Measured with immunoSEQ multiplex PCR; TCRdb has only the in-frame clones, and not every one. The sample lists about 240,000 clones, around four fifths occurring once. The sequencing sample was made of peripheral blood. The receptors derive from a woman between 55 and 75 years old with active or convalescent COVID-19.

The chain joins TRBV10-3 to TRBJ1-5; the D gene is possibly TRBD1 (6 bases). V lost 4 bases and J lost 6, with 10 bases in between. The CDR3 sequence is 13 residues long. Germline V gives CDR1 ENHRY, CDR2 SYGVKD. The DNA of the CDR3 is TGTGCCATCAGTGGGGGGCAGGGTCAGCCCCAGCATTTT. It specifies CAISGGQGQPQHF.

The genes are TRBV2 and TRBJ2-7, with D possibly being TRBD1 (7 bases). Germline loops: CDR1 SNHLY, CDR2 FYNNEI. With 7 bases removed from V and 0 bases from J, the gap between germline ends came to 16 bases. The CDR3 has 15 amino acids. CDR3 nucleotides: TGTGCCAGCACCCCAGGGGGGACCCTCTCCTACGAGCAGTACTTC. Translating it yields CASTPGGTLSYEQYF.

V gene TRBV6-5 combines with J gene TRBJ1-2, with D possibly TRBD1 on 5 matching bases. V was cut by 2 bases and J by 6 bases, with 13 bases left in between. CDR1 is MNHEY, CDR2 SVGAGI, per germline. There are 14 residues in the CDR3. The CDR3 bases are TGTGCCAGCAGTTACACGGACACGAGGAATGGCTACACCTTC. It is translated as CASSYTDTRNGYTF.

The J gene is TRBJ2-5, the V gene TRBV3-1 (or the pseudogene TRBV3-2); TRBD1 agrees at 7 bases. Germline values: CDR1 LGHDT, CDR2 YNNKEL (reference sequence). With 4 bases clipped from V and 2 bases from J, the junction kept 7 bases outside the gene matches. This CDR3 spans 15 amino acids. The CDR3, as DNA: TGTGCCAGCAGCCTGAAGAGGGGACAGCAAGAGACCCAGTACTTC. This encodes CASSLKRGQQETQYF.

The V call is TRBV12-3 or TRBV12-4, the J call TRBJ1-2; the match to TRBD1 covers 7 bases. J was trimmed by 5 bases and V by 2 bases; bases with no gene match: 2. The CDR3 extends over 13 amino acids. CDR3 bases: TGTGCCAGCAGTTTAAGGGACAGATATGGCTACACCTTC. It specifies CASSLRDRYGYTF.

V gene TRBV12-3 or TRBV12-4 combines with J gene TRBJ2-5, with 7 bases aligning to TRBD1. The CDR3 consists of 13 residues. With V trimmed by 5 bases and J by 3 bases, 3 bases remained unmatched. CDR3 in amino acids: CASSLGQEETQYF. CDR3 in DNA: TGTGCCAGCAGTCTCGGACAGGAAGAGACCCAGTACTTC.

The chain carries TRBV15 and TRBJ1-1; possible D gene TRBD1, 6 bases. Trimming took off 1 base at V and 4 bases at J, with 16 bases between the two ends. The CDR3 is 16 residues long. Per germline, CDR1 LNHNV and CDR2 YYDKDF (reference sequence). The CDR3 DNA is TGTGCCACCAGCAGAGTGGAGCGGGGGCGAGCCACTGAAGCTTTCTTT. Encoded protein: CATSRVERGRATEAFF.

This clone was seen only once. V usage is TRBV6-5 and J usage is TRBJ1-3; D is unresolved. The length of the CDR3 is 15 residues. Trimming cost V 0 bases and J 2 bases, with 8 bases left between them. Germline CDR1 MNHEY, CDR2 SVGAGI. CDR3 amino acids: CASSYSGGAGNTIYF. DNA for the CDR3: TGTGCCAGCAGTTACTCCGGAGGAGCTGGAAACACCATATATTTT.

The chain carries TRBV7-8 and TRBJ2-2; TRBD1 matches at 7 bases. The CDR3 has 16 amino acids. Unmatched junction bases numbered 7, after V lost 2 bases and J lost 4 bases. Germline values: CDR1 SGHVS, CDR2 FQNEAQ. Here the CDR3 reads CASSLLPTGFTGELFF. As DNA, the CDR3 is TGTGCCAGCAGCTTACTCCCGACAGGGTTCACCGGGGAGCTGTTTTTT.

The chain uses TRBV6-1 and TRBJ2-3; D may be TRBD2 (7 bases). This CDR3 has 15 residues. The germline V gene has CDR1 MNHNS and CDR2 SASEGT. The V and J ends lost 6 bases and 4 bases respectively, with 17 bases between them. The CDR3 coding sequence is TGTGCCAGCAGCCTTCATGGGGAGGGGGCAGATACGCAGTATTTT. This sequence encodes CASSLHGEGADTQYF.

This clone was observed a few times. This chain joins TRBV30 and TRBJ1-2; D is perhaps TRBD1 (6 bases). This CDR3 contains 15 residues. V lost 3 bases to trimming and J lost 4 bases, with 18 bases between them. Germline values: CDR1 GTSNPN, CDR2 SVGIG (reference sequence). The CDR3 nucleotides are TGTGCCTGGAGCCCCGAACAGGGTCCCAGCTATGGCTACACCTTC. Residues: CAWSPEQGPSYGYTF.

The V gene is TRBV6-4, the J gene TRBJ2-7; 11 bases map to TRBD1. CDR3 length equals 15 residues. Germline V CDR1 and CDR2: MRHNA, SNTAGT. The junction had 3 bases not matched to a gene; V was cut back by 3 bases and J by 2 bases. CDR3 coding DNA: TGTGCCAGCAGTGAGGACAGGGGGCACCCCTACGAGCAGTACTTC. Translated, it gives CASSEDRGHPYEQYF.

The chain links TRBV5-1 to TRBJ2-7; tentative D call: TRBD2 (6 bases). V was pared by 4 bases and J by 6 bases, with 17 bases between. The germline gives CDR1 SGHRS, CDR2 YFSETQ. This CDR3 spans 14 amino acids. The CDR3 nucleotides read TGCGCCAGCAGCAGGGAGGCCGGACCTGGCGAGCAGTACTTC. This encodes CASSREAGPGEQYF.

The chain couples TRBV4-3 to TRBJ1-2, with 7 bases fitting TRBD1. Germline lookup yields CDR1 LGHNA and CDR2 YSLEER. This CDR3 region has 15 residues. Trimming cost V 1 base and J 4 bases; bases outside gene matches: 6. DNA for the CDR3: TGCGCCAGCAGCCAAGCCCGGGACAGCGTCTATGGCTACACCTTC. Translated, it gives CASSQARDSVYGYTF.

The rearrangement links TRBV3-1 (or the pseudogene TRBV3-2) to TRBJ2-1; perhaps TRBD2 as D (5 bases). Germline assignment: CDR1 LGHDT and CDR2 YNNKEL (reference sequence). CDR3 length: 14 residues. Trimming pared 5 bases from V and 3 bases from J, leaving 11 bases between. CDR3: CASSSTSFYNEQFF. The CDR3 bases are TGTGCCAGCAGCTCCACTAGTTTCTACAATGAGCAGTTCTTC.

This clone has just a few counts. This chain connects TRBV7-9 to TRBJ1-1, with D perhaps matching TRBD1 (6 bases). V was trimmed by 1 base and J by 11 bases, leaving 14 bases between them. Germline values: CDR1 SEHNR, CDR2 FQNEAQ (reference sequence). This CDR3 contains 13 residues. This CDR3 is CASSLGEGGNAFF. The CDR3, as DNA: TGTGCCAGCAGCTTAGGGGAGGGGGGTAACGCTTTCTTT.

V and J are TRBV3-1 (or the pseudogene TRBV3-2) and TRBJ2-5; a possible D gene is TRBD1 (5 bases). The CDR3 length is 15 residues. Trimming pared 0 bases from V and 7 bases from J, leaving 15 bases between. Per germline, CDR1 LGHDT and CDR2 YNNKEL (reference sequence). The CDR3 loop reads CASSQDLGRGRTQYF. The DNA for the CDR3 is TGTGCCAGCAGCCAAGATCTTGGAAGGGGAAGGACCCAGTACTTC.

This clone was seen just once. The CDR3 spells CASTELGQGNNEKLFF. The CDR3 DNA follows: TGTGCCAGCACCGAACTAGGACAGGGAAATAATGAAAAACTGTTTTTT. The gene calls are TRBV2 and TRBJ1-4; 8 bases line up with TRBD1. Germline CDR1 and CDR2: SNHLY and FYNNEI. J lost 4 bases, V lost 7 bases, and 11 bases had no gene match. The CDR3 totals 16 residues.

The chain couples TRBV7-2 to TRBJ2-5; 9 nucleotides line up with TRBD2. Germline V gene lookup returns CDR1 SGHTA and CDR2 FQGNSA. The CDR3 consists of 16 residues. V dropped 0 bases and J dropped 5; count of bases not matched to a gene: 7. CDR3 in amino acids: CASSLARLAGDETQYF. In DNA, the CDR3 is TGTGCCAGCAGCTTAGCGCGGTTAGCGGGGGACGAGACCCAGTACTTC.

The J gene is TRBJ2-7, the V gene TRBV6-6, with 8 bases lining up with TRBD1. Germline CDR1 is MNHNY and CDR2 is SVGAGI (reference sequence). Germline trimming cut 7 bases from V and 1 base from J; bases unmatched to any gene: 6. The CDR3 loop spans 14 amino acids. The CDR3 is CASTRQGSSYEQYF. Here the CDR3 DNA reads TGTGCCAGCACCAGACAGGGGAGTTCCTACGAGCAGTACTTC.

The chain links TRBV6-6 to TRBJ2-5; 9 bases map to TRBD2. Germline loops: CDR1 MNHNY, CDR2 SVGAGI (reference sequence). The CDR3 spans 17 residues. With 5 bases clipped from V and 3 bases from J, the junction kept 13 bases outside the gene matches. CDR3 residues: CASSHSVAGVYKETQYF. The CDR3 DNA reads as TGTGCCAGCAGTCATTCGGTAGCGGGGGTATACAAAGAGACCCAGTACTTC.

There are a few counts of this clone. V and J are TRBV29-1 and TRBJ2-1, with 7 positions matching TRBD2. CDR1 and CDR2 from the germline V gene are SQVTM and ANQGSEA. Trimming cost V 4 bases and J 10 bases; bases outside gene matches: 22. The CDR3 length is 17 residues. CDR3 coding DNA: TGCAGCGTTGCCTGGGGAGGCGGGGGAGAGGCCTTGGAGGAGCAGTTCTTC. Translated, it gives CSVAWGGGGEALEEQFF.

V usage is TRBV18 and J usage is TRBJ1-1; 9 nucleotides agree with TRBD1. CDR3 length: 17 amino acids. CDR1 is KGHSH and CDR2 is LQKENI in the germline V gene. Losses at the gene ends were 2 bases for V and 0 bases for J; bases not matched to a gene: 7. CDR3 region: CASSPNRGRLVNTEAFF. The CDR3 DNA reads TGTGCCAGCTCACCAAACAGGGGGCGATTGGTGAACACTGAAGCTTTCTTT.

This chain joins TRBV4-3 and TRBJ1-1, with D maybe TRBD1 (6 bases). Trimming stripped 0 bases from V and 3 bases from J, with 11 bases between. Germline V gene sequence: CDR1 LGHNA, CDR2 YSLEER. This CDR3 region has 15 residues. CDR3 in amino acids: CASSQDGGAYTEAFF. The CDR3 bases are TGCGCCAGCAGCCAAGATGGGGGGGCATACACTGAAGCTTTCTTT.

This chain connects TRBV10-2 to TRBJ2-1, with a weak D call TRBD1 (6 bases). V was cut by 7 bases and J by 7 bases, with 17 bases left in between. There are 14 residues in the CDR3. Per germline, CDR1 WSHSY and CDR2 SAAADI. In DNA form, the CDR3 reads TGCGCCAGCAAGCCGAGGGGGTATATAAATGAGCAGTTCTTC. It yields the protein CASKPRGYINEQFF.